The present entry profiles one TCR beta chain with its context. The trim removed 7 bases at V and 6 bases at J, leaving 9 bases unmatched. CDR3 length: 15 amino acids. Germline V gene sequence: CDR1 MNHEY, CDR2 SMNVEV (reference sequence). This record belongs to a study of blood T cell repertoires in COVID-19. For the study at large: Acute and convalescent COVID-19 samples came from the United States, Italy and Spain.

Using immunoSEQ multiplex PCR, the repertoire was profiled, and TCRdb retains in-frame clones only, with some absent. The top ten clones hold around 27% of a sample with tens of thousands of clones, about four fifths of them seen once. This sequence originates from a human donor in a cohort sampled during active COVID-19. The rearrangement uses TRBV27 and TRBJ1-6; 7 nucleotides match TRBD1. Source material: peripheral blood. CDR3 sequence reads: CASTPTGYPNSPLHF. For the CDR3, the DNA is TGTGCCAGCACCCCGACAGGGTACCCTAATTCACCCCTCCACTTT.